This T cell receptor beta chain comes out of a study of blood T cell repertoires in COVID-19. For the study at large: Donors in the United States, Italy and Spain gave samples during acute or convalescent COVID-19. T cells, B-cell-depleted T cells, or PBMCs supplied cDNA or gDNA.

Original analysis: Quantification of nucleated cells was approximated via reference gene primer amplification. Measured with immunoSEQ multiplex PCR; TCRdb has only the in-frame clones, and not every one. V and J calls plus clone size are reproduced from that table; the DNA served to infer D and trimming. Among about 48,000 clones, 75% to 90% were seen once, and the ten largest hold about 59%. Germline V gives CDR1 SGHTA, CDR2 FQGNSA. J gave up 3 bases and V 5 bases, and 12 bases lay outside the gene matches. The CDR3 spans 16 residues. V and J are TRBV7-2 and TRBJ2-7, with TRBD1 matching 8 bases. This sequence was found in a man between 65 and 85 years old with acute or convalescent COVID-19. The sequenced sample was peripheral blood. CDR3 bases: TGTGCCAGCAGCACCAGACAGGGGAGGTTTGGCTACGAGCAGTACTTC. This encodes CASSTRQGRFGYEQYF.